This T cell receptor beta chain is drawn from a study of CD8 T cells in ankylosing spondylitis (dated by TCRdb to 2016 to 2017). Regarding the complete study: The study profiled T cell receptor beta repertoires in healthy donors and ankylosing spondylitis patients to find disease-linked TCR variants. Peripheral blood was sampled, and synovial fluid was additionally collected from ankylosing spondylitis patients. In total, the full study cohort was made up of about 99 healthy donors and approximately 24 ankylosing spondylitis patients. Paper-wide results and their limitations: Blood from ankylosing spondylitis patients appeared to be characterized by a TCR beta motif composed of under 10 highly homologous amino acid variants. In peripheral blood, the disease-linked clones were found at relatively low frequencies and had a CD8+ phenotype. According to the report, matched synovial fluid samples from ankylosing spondylitis patients were significantly enriched for the disease-linked clones. Some motif variants had previously been reported in the synovial fluid and blood of reactive arthritis patients, which suggests shared mechanisms of disease initiation.

This clonotype showed up just a few times. Its recognized antigen is unknown. Base qualities were left out, and no much larger clone turns up one base away. V sheds 1 base and J sheds 1 base, leaving 13 bases between their ends. The CDR3 runs 15 amino acids, cysteine and phenylalanine included. The entry retains the CDR3 DNA only, 45 bases that are in frame from base 1. CDR1 is given as DFQATT and CDR2 as SNEGSKA, both from the germline V gene (reference sequence). TCRdb lists the instrument as Illumina HiSeq 2500. TCR beta libraries were prepared by quantitative 5'-RACE with molecular barcodes. On the study's bioinformatics: To identify disease-linked TCR variants, a new computational method was used, one built on a probabilistic model of VDJ rearrangement. TCRdb itself trimmed the public reads at Q25 with fastp, ran MiXCR and retained productive beta chains. Rows with one shared CDR3 protein collapse into an entry with the most common genes and DNA. The V and J calls shown here were made by TCRdb, not taken from the authors' results. Recorded for this sample are hundreds of thousands of distinct CDR3 sequences; about 11% of them occurred a single time. Under 0.6% of the sample goes to the ten largest clones.

Sequences were obtained from blood, either unsorted or a sorted T cell fraction (not recorded which). This sequence uses TRBV20-1 and TRBJ2-5, with the D gene possibly TRBD1 or TRBD2, each one fitting 6 bases. This TCR came from a male donor with ankylosing spondylitis. In nucleotide form, the sequence is TGCAGTGCTAGAGGGAGGGACACCCGCCAAGAGACCCAGTACTTC. This codes for CSARGRDTRQETQYF.